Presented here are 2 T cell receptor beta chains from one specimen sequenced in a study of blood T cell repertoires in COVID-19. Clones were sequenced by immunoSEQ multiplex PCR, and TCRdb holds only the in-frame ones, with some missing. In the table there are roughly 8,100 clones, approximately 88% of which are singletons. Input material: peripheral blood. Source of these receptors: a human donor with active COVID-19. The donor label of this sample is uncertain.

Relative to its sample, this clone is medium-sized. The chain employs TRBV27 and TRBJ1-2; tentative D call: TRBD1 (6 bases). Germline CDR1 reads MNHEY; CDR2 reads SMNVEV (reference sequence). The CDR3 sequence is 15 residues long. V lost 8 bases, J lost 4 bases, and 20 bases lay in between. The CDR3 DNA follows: TGTGCCAGCCGCCTCGGGGGGGGCGCGGTCTATGGCTACACCTTC. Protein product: CASRLGGGAVYGYTF.

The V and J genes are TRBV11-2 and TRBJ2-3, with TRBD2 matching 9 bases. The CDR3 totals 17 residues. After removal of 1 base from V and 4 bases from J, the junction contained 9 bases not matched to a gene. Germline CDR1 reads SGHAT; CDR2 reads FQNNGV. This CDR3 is CASSLVGLAGLADTQYF. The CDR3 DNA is TGTGCCAGCAGCTTAGTGGGGCTAGCGGGACTAGCAGATACGCAGTATTTT.